A selection of T cell receptor beta chains follows, all from one sample in a study of CD8 T cells in ankylosing spondylitis. TCRdb itself ran the 5' RACE reads through MiXCR, one entry per CDR3 protein. The sample has about 510,000 distinct CDR3 sequences, about 5.7% seen once. Sequenced material: blood, either unsorted or a sorted T cell fraction (not recorded which). The receptors were sampled from a male donor with ankylosing spondylitis. The CDR3 runs from the conserved cysteine through the conserved F or W. A D gene is named only where the DNA matches it firmly. Size values are once, few and many counts, or a class for expanded clones, and some rows have none.

D gene	V gene	J gene	CDR3 length	clone size	CDR3 protein	CDR3 DNA
TRBD2	TRBV20-1	TRBJ2-1	16	few	CSALFSVAGAYNEQFF	TGCAGTGCCCTATTCTCAGTAGCGGGGGCCTACAATGAGCAGTTCTTC
NA	TRBV20-1	TRBJ1-2	15	many	CSARDPGYRDYGYTF	TGCAGTGCTAGAGATCCGGGGTATCGGGACTATGGCTACACCTTC
NA	TRBV11-2	TRBJ1-1	16	many	CASSLAQGRGSTEAFF	TGTGCCAGCAGCTTAGCTCAGGGCAGAGGGTCCACTGAAGCTTTCTTT
NA	TRBV27	TRBJ2-2	14	few	CASGLVSYTGELFF	TGTGCCAGCGGTCTAGTTTCCTACACCGGGGAGCTGTTTTTT
NA	TRBV28	TRBJ2-2	16	many	CASSPLGHQGTGELFF	TGTGCCAGCAGTCCATTAGGGCATCAAGGGACCGGGGAGCTGTTTTTT
NA	TRBV7-8	TRBJ2-2	15	many	CASSPRDENTGELFF	TGTGCCAGCAGCCCCCGGGACGAGAACACCGGGGAGCTGTTTTTT
NA	TRBV4-3	TRBJ1-1	14	many	CASSQDPWSWNAFF	TGCGCCAGCAGCCAAGACCCATGGTCCTGGAACGCTTTCTTT
NA	TRBV11-2	TRBJ2-7	14	NA	CASSKVVRGYEQYF	TGTGCCAGCAGCAAAGTAGTCCGGGGCTACGAGCAGTACTTC
NA	TRBV12-3/TRBV12-4	TRBJ1-4	14	many	CASSLAFFGEKLFF	NA
NA	TRBV5-1	TRBJ2-7	15	many	CASSLARTPLGEQYF	TGCGCCAGCAGCTTGGCAAGGACACCGCTCGGCGAGCAGTACTTC
NA	TRBV7-2	TRBJ2-6	17	many	CASSLASRTTGANVLTF	TGTGCCAGCAGCTTAGCGTCCCGGACAACCGGGGCCAACGTCCTGACTTTC
TRBD1	TRBV20-1	TRBJ1-2	15	few	CCARVRTGGFYGYTF	TGCTGTGCTAGAGTAAGGACAGGGGGCTTCTATGGCTACACCTTC
NA	TRBV29-1	TRBJ1-3	15	many	CSVGGVRGTGNTIYF	TGCAGCGTTGGAGGGGTCAGGGGTACTGGAAACACCATATATTTT
NA	TRBV29-1	TRBJ1-1	13	many	CSVEARVGTEAFF	TGCAGCGTTGAGGCCAGGGTGGGCACTGAAGCTTTCTTT
NA	TRBV11-3	TRBJ2-3	15	few	CASSLDLSRADTQYF	TGTGCCAGCAGCTTAGATCTTTCCCGGGCAGATACGCAGTATTTT
NA	TRBV5-1	TRBJ1-2	14	many	CASSMTGSHYGYTF	TGCGCCAGCAGCATGACAGGTTCCCACTATGGCTACACCTTC
NA	TRBV12-3/TRBV12-4	TRBJ2-3	15	many	CASSLSGLGGDTQYF	TGTGCCAGCAGTTTGAGTGGACTAGGGGGGGATACGCAGTATTTT
NA	TRBV11-2	TRBJ2-5	13	many	CASSSQGLETQYF	TGTGCCAGCAGCTCTCAGGGGTTAGAGACCCAGTACTTC
TRBD2	TRBV10-2	TRBJ2-3	18	many	CASREISLAGNPTDTQYF	TGCGCCAGCAGGGAGATTTCACTAGCGGGAAATCCGACAGATACGCAGTATTTT
NA	TRBV7-2	TRBJ2-7	14	few	CASSLTGLSREQYF	TGTGCCAGCAGCTTAACAGGACTTTCGAGGGAGCAGTACTTC
NA	TRBV29-1	TRBJ2-6	15	many	CSVRGTFSGANVLTF	TGCAGCGTTCGTGGCACTTTTTCTGGGGCCAACGTCCTGACTTTC
NA	TRBV5-1	TRBJ2-5	15	many	CASSLNPGQQETQYF	TGCGCCAGCAGCTTGAACCCGGGACAACAAGAGACCCAGTACTTC
TRBD2	TRBV28	TRBJ2-1	15	NA	CASSPPRGTSDEQFF	TGTGCCAGCAGTCCACCCCGAGGGACTAGCGATGAGCAGTTCTTC
NA	TRBV6-2/TRBV6-3	TRBJ2-1	17	many	CASSYSTTGSSYNEQFF	TGTGCCAGCAGTTACTCGACTACAGGGTCCTCCTACAATGAGCAGTTCTTC
NA	TRBV4-1	TRBJ2-1	21	many	CASSQDRMGTSGSGSYNEQFF	TGCGCCAGCAGCCAAGATAGGATGGGAACGAGCGGCTCTGGCTCCTACAATGAGCAGTTCTTC
NA	TRBV5-1	TRBJ2-3	16	many	CASSLEGDGSTDTQYF	TGCGCCAGCAGCTTGGAAGGGGACGGTAGCACAGATACGCAGTATTTT
TRBD1	TRBV29-1	TRBJ2-3	14	many	CSVLPGQLIDTQYF	TGCAGCGTCCTTCCGGGACAGCTGATAGATACGCAGTATTTT
NA	TRBV14	TRBJ1-1	13	few	CASSYGTFTEAFF	TGTGCCAGCAGCTACGGGACTTTCACTGAAGCTTTCTTT
NA	TRBV27	TRBJ1-6	16	many	CASSLGGNRYNSPLHF	TGTGCCAGCAGTTTAGGGGGAAACCGTTATAATTCACCCCTCCACTTT
TRBD2	TRBV20-1	TRBJ2-6	18	NA	CSARPLAGREPGANVLTF	TGCAGTGCTAGGCCGCTAGCGGGAAGGGAGCCTGGGGCCAACGTCCTGACTTTC
NA	TRBV20-1	TRBJ1-6	17	many	CSARDRREGSYNSPLHF	TGCAGTGCTAGAGATCGGAGAGAGGGGTCCTATAATTCACCCCTCCACTTT
NA	TRBV7-9	TRBJ2-1	15	once	CASSLAIGGYNEQFF	TGTGCCAGCAGCTTAGCCATCGGGGGTTACAATGAGCAGTTCTTC
NA	TRBV7-2	TRBJ2-5	15	many	CASSLAKRVQETQYF	TGTGCCAGCAGCTTAGCGAAAAGGGTCCAAGAGACCCAGTACTTC
NA	TRBV20-1	TRBJ1-2	14	many	CSARGPASGYGYTF	TGCAGTGCTAGAGGGCCAGCCTCGGGCTATGGCTACACCTTC
NA	TRBV20-1	TRBJ2-2	16	many	CSASLPRGAKAGELFF	TGCAGTGCTAGCCTCCCTCGGGGGGCTAAGGCCGGGGAGCTGTTTTTT